The 25 T cell receptor beta chains below were found in one sample sequenced in a study of T-cell reconstitution after alpha-beta-depleted transplantation in children. TCRbeta library preparation incorporated unique molecular identifiers. TCRdb reprocessed the PCR reads with MiXCR, giving one entry per CDR3 protein. In the table there are just over 200,000 distinct CDR3 sequences, about 8.2% of which are singletons. The material was PBMCs, mostly from graft donor cells, obtained 360 days after TCRalphabeta/CD19-depleted stem cell transplant. These receptors came from a male patient aged 2 to 10 who had a stem cell transplant for acute myeloid leukemia, so the T cells may come from the graft donor.

The V call is TRBV28, the J call TRBJ2-2; D remains ambiguous. The CDR3 sequence is 14 residues long. V was clipped by 5 bases and J by 2 bases, with 9 bases between them. CDR1 is MDHEN, CDR2 SYDVKM, per germline. The CDR3 nucleotides are TGTGCCAGCAGTCCCGGACCTAACACCGGGGAGCTGTTTTTT. Protein: CASSPGPNTGELFF.

The chain employs TRBV5-1 and TRBJ2-4, with 7 positions matching TRBD1. The CDR3 contains 15 residues. The V and J ends lost 0 bases and 1 base, in that order; junction bases with no gene match: 1. Germline lookup yields CDR1 SGHRS and CDR2 YFSETQ. CDR3 sequence (DNA): TGCGCCAGCAGCTTGGAGGGGGCGGCCAAAAACATTCAGTACTTC. It codes for CASSLEGAAKNIQYF.

This clonotype has just a few counts. The chain combines TRBV19 with TRBJ2-4; 11 nucleotides align to TRBD1. Germline V gene data show CDR1 as LNHDA and CDR2 as SQIVND (reference sequence). Trimming took 6 bases from V and 8 from J; bases not matched to a gene: 9. The CDR3 loop spans 15 amino acids. The CDR3 nucleotides read TGTGCCAGTAGCGCCAAGGGGACAGGGGGACACATTCAGTACTTC. Translation gives CASSAKGTGGHIQYF.

This clonotype occurred a few times. This chain uses TRBV7-2 with TRBJ2-7; the D is unclear. Germline CDR1 SGHTA, CDR2 FQGNSA. The germline V and J ends were trimmed by 5 bases and 6 bases, with 14 bases remaining between them. This CDR3 has 13 residues. This chain's CDR3 is CASSPEVRCEQYV. The CDR3 bases are TGTGCCAGCAGCCCAGAGGTAAGGTGCGAGCAGTACGTC.

The sample holds many counts of this clonotype. The chain joins TRBV20-1 to TRBJ2-5; 7 bases fit TRBD2. CDR3 length equals 13 residues. V lost 5 bases to trimming and J lost 2 bases; unmatched junction nucleotides: 5. Germline CDR1 DFQATT, CDR2 SNEGSKA (reference sequence). CDR3 nucleotides: TGCAGTGCTTTGGGGGGGGATCAAGAGACCCAGTACTTC. Amino acids: CSALGGDQETQYF.

This clonotype has only a few counts. The rearrangement joins TRBV7-9 to TRBJ1-5; 7 bases are a match to TRBD1. CDR3 length: 16 residues. Germline trimming cut 0 bases from V and 3 bases from J; bases unmatched to any gene: 5. Germline V gene data show CDR1 as SEHNR and CDR2 as FQNEAQ (reference sequence). CDR3 sequence: CASSLALGTVNQPQHF. The CDR3 coding sequence is TGTGCCAGCAGCTTAGCTTTAGGGACAGTCAATCAGCCCCAGCATTTT.

This clonotype appeared many times. V usage is TRBV20-1 and J usage is TRBJ1-2; unclear D gene. Germline loops: CDR1 DFQATT, CDR2 SNEGSKA (reference sequence). The CDR3 runs to 14 residues. Trimming stripped 4 bases from V and 4 bases from J, with 16 bases between. The CDR3 bases are TGCAGTGCTAATTCGGACGGACTGTCCTATGGCTACACCTTC. Its translation: CSANSDGLSYGYTF.

The chain is built from TRBV7-3 and TRBJ2-1; D is unclear. The CDR3 sequence is 14 residues long. Trimming removed 4 bases at V and 5 bases at J, with 12 bases between. Germline CDR1 and CDR2: SGHTA and FQGTGA. The CDR3: CASSSGRWNNEQFF. The CDR3 DNA is TGTGCCAGCAGCTCTGGACGGTGGAACAATGAGCAGTTCTTC.

This sequence joins TRBV6-1 and TRBJ1-1, with D perhaps TRBD1 (6 bases). V was clipped by 11 bases and J by 7 bases, with 20 bases between them. The germline V gene has CDR1 MNHNS and CDR2 SASEGT. The CDR3 sequence is 13 residues long. The DNA of the CDR3 is TGTGCCGTCGGAGGCAGGGGTCGGCGTGAAGCTTTCTTT. Amino acid sequence: CAVGGRGRREAFF.

This clonotype was seen ten or more times. The rearrangement uses TRBV29-1 and TRBJ2-7; maybe TRBD2 (6 bases). This CDR3 is 11 amino acids long. The ends were cut back, 6 bases at V and 3 bases at J, with 9 bases in the middle. Looked up from germline, CDR1 is SQVTM and CDR2 is ANQGSEA. Here the CDR3 DNA reads TGCAGCGTCTTTAGCGGCTACGAGCAGTACTTC. Translated: CSVFSGYEQYF.

This clonotype was counted many times. The chain joins TRBV5-1 to TRBJ2-3; D is undetermined. V lost 4 bases and J 2 bases, leaving 8 bases between the germline ends. This CDR3 has 13 residues. Germline CDR1 reads SGHRS; CDR2 reads YFSETQ. The CDR3 DNA sequence: TGCGCCAGCAGCCACCCATTCACAGATACGCAGTATTTT. It codes for CASSHPFTDTQYF.

The chain joins TRBV5-1 to TRBJ2-2; 7 bases align to TRBD2. Losses at the gene ends were 9 bases for V and 3 bases for J; bases not matched to a gene: 5. This CDR3 is 13 amino acids long. Germline CDR1 SGHRS, CDR2 YFSETQ. The CDR3 DNA reads as TGCGCCACCCGGACTAGTCACACCGGGGAGCTGTTTTTT. Its protein is CATRTSHTGELFF.

This clonotype was detected many times. The rearrangement uses TRBV20-1 and TRBJ2-3; TRBD2 aligns across 9 bases. The CDR3 length is 17 residues. Germline loops: CDR1 DFQATT, CDR2 SNEGSKA (reference sequence). The J segment lost 1 base and the V segment lost 2 bases, leaving 10 bases of the junction unmatched. The CDR3 DNA reads as TGCAGTGCTAGATTTGGTAGCGGGGGAGAGGGCACAGATACGCAGTATTTT. Its translation: CSARFGSGGEGTDTQYF.

V is TRBV10-3 and J is TRBJ1-2; D uncertain. The CDR3 consists of 13 residues. CDR1 ENHRY and CDR2 SYGVKD come from the germline V gene. V lost 6 bases to trimming and J lost 0 bases, with 8 bases between them. CDR3 sequence: CAIRGGTNYGYTF. Here the CDR3 DNA reads TGTGCCATCAGAGGAGGTACTAACTATGGCTACACCTTC.

This clonotype was seen a handful of times. The chain couples TRBV29-1 to TRBJ1-2; D uncertain. The CDR3 runs to 14 residues. Germline loops: CDR1 SQVTM, CDR2 ANQGSEA. V was shortened by 7 bases and J by 4 bases, with 19 bases between the two germline ends. The CDR3 loop reads CSALVGGSIYGYTF. DNA for the CDR3: TGCAGCGCCCTGGTTGGTGGCAGCATCTATGGCTACACCTTC.

In this sample, this clonotype turned up a few times. J is TRBJ2-1 and V is TRBV12-5; D might be TRBD2 (5 bases). Trimming shortened V by 0 bases and J by 7 bases, and 13 bases separated the two germline ends. The germline V gene encodes CDR1 LGHNT and CDR2 FRNRAP. The CDR3 is made up of 15 amino acids. The CDR3 nucleotides are TGTGCTAGTGGTTTGGTAGGTCTTCGGAGGAATGAGCAGTTCTTC. Protein sequence: CASGLVGLRRNEQFF.

The CDR3 bases are TGTGCCAGCAGTTTAAGGCTAGCGGGGGCTACTAGCTCCTACAATGAGCAGTTCTTC. It specifies CASSLRLAGATSSYNEQFF. The genes are TRBV12-3 or TRBV12-4 and TRBJ2-1, with 10 bases identical to TRBD2. This CDR3 is built from 19 residues. The V segment lost 2 bases and the J segment 0 bases; nucleotides outside the gene matches: 10.

This clonotype was seen at least ten times. The V and J genes are TRBV5-1 and TRBJ1-1; a weak D match, TRBD1 (6 bases). Between the trimmed V and J ends, which lost 1 base and 3 bases, there was a span of 10 bases. CDR3 size: 14 residues. CDR1 SGHRS and CDR2 YFSETQ come from the germline V gene. In DNA, the CDR3 is TGCGCCAGCAGCTTGCCAGGGGTGGACACTGAAGCTTTCTTT. Protein product: CASSLPGVDTEAFF.

This clonotype was counted many times. V gene TRBV4-3 combines with J gene TRBJ2-4; no definite D call. V lost 0 bases and J lost 0, with 15 bases in between. Germline V gene data show CDR1 as LGHNA and CDR2 as YSLEER. This CDR3 is built from 18 residues. CDR3 sequence (DNA): TGCGCCAGCAGCCAAGACTCACCCTTAGTTGTAGCCAAAAACATTCAGTACTTC. It is translated as CASSQDSPLVVAKNIQYF.

This clonotype was seen ten or more times. The chain combines TRBV12-3 or TRBV12-4 with TRBJ1-1; tentative D call: TRBD1 (5 bases). Deletions cut 3 bases from V and 0 bases from J, with 8 bases between. The CDR3 has 14 amino acids. The CDR3 bases are TGTGCCAGCAGTTTCGTGACAGTGAACACTGAAGCTTTCTTT. Amino acids: CASSFVTVNTEAFF.

This sequence joins TRBV5-1 and TRBJ1-1; D unresolved. Germline CDR1 reads SGHRS; CDR2 reads YFSETQ. The CDR3 loop spans 15 amino acids. Trimming pared 7 bases from V and 1 base from J, leaving 17 bases between. In DNA form, the CDR3 reads TGCGCCAGCGCCCCGTACCGGGTCCCGAACACTGAAGCTTTCTTT. Encoded protein: CASAPYRVPNTEAFF.

This clonotype was detected ten times or more. The rearrangement uses TRBV7-2 and TRBJ2-5; D not resolved. The germline V and J ends were trimmed by 2 bases and 2 bases, with 6 bases remaining between them. The CDR3 covers 13 residues. The germline CDR1 and CDR2 sequences are SGHTA and FQGNSA. The chain's CDR3 is CASSLSGQETQYF. CDR3 nucleotide sequence: TGTGCCAGCAGCTTATCGGGTCAAGAGACCCAGTACTTC.

This rearrangement joins TRBV6-2 or TRBV6-3 to TRBJ2-7, with 10 bases aligning to TRBD1. The CDR3 extends over 15 amino acids. V trimming: 4 bases; J trimming: 3 bases; junction bases outside the gene matches: 6. Germline V gene sequence: CDR1 MNHEY, CDR2 SVGEGT. The CDR3 spells CASSSAGTGVYEQYF. DNA for the CDR3: TGTGCCAGCAGTTCAGCCGGGACAGGGGTCTACGAGCAGTACTTC.

With regard to this clonotype: A much more abundant neighbour one base away suggests this may be a read error. It is likely a read error, because the conserved phenylalanine at the end of the CDR3 is missing. The V call is TRBV2, the J call TRBJ2-5; 7 bases are a match to TRBD2. Losses at the gene ends were 4 bases for V and 2 bases for J; bases not matched to a gene: 1. Germline V gene lookup returns CDR1 SNHLY and CDR2 FYNNEI. The CDR3 is made up of 13 amino acids. DNA of the CDR3: TGTGCCAGCAGTGTTAGCGGGCAAGAGACCCAGTACTCC. The encoded protein is CASSVSGQETQYS.

The V and J genes are TRBV12-3 or TRBV12-4 and TRBJ2-3, with D tentatively TRBD1 or TRBD2 (5 bases each). This CDR3 region has 12 residues. Deletions cut 6 bases from V and 8 bases from J, with 12 bases between. The DNA of the CDR3 is TGTGCCAGCAGCCCTCGGGGCTCTACGCAGTATTTT. Translation gives CASSPRGSTQYF.